These 30 T cell receptor beta chains originate from one sample sequenced in a study of T-cell reconstitution after alpha-beta-depleted transplantation in children. For TCRbeta, the library was prepared with unique molecular identifiers. TCRdb ran MiXCR on the PCR reads and lists one entry per CDR3 protein. The data show hundreds of thousands of distinct CDR3 sequences, around 12% seen once. Sample: PBMCs from the stem cell graft donor, taken from the stem cell graft. These receptors were taken from a human donor who donated a stem cell graft to a child with acute lymphoblastic leukemia.

As to this clonotype: This clone may be a read error of a much larger clone one base away. This sequence joins TRBV27 and TRBJ2-3; D unresolved. CDR3 length equals 15 residues. From germline, CDR1 is MNHEY and CDR2 SMNVEV (reference sequence). CDR3: CASSRILGLPDTRYF. In DNA form, the CDR3 reads TGTGCCAGCAGCCGAATTCTTGGGCTCCCAGATACGCGGTATTTT.

A few counts support this clonotype. The chain employs TRBV21-1 and TRBJ2-1; TRBD2 reflects the table's D call only, with no check against the DNA. TRBV21-1 is described as a pseudogene. The CDR3 runs to 19 residues. Written as DNA, the CDR3 is TGTGCCAGCAGGGGGGAGGGACTAGCGGCCACGAGCTCCTACAATGAGCAGTTCTTC. It yields the protein CASRGEGLAATSSYNEQFF.

This clonotype was seen repeatedly, ten times or more. J is TRBJ1-1 and V is TRBV20-1; no clear D gene. CDR3 length equals 12 residues. V lost 5 bases and J 1 base, leaving 8 bases between the germline ends. From germline, CDR1 is DFQATT and CDR2 SNEGSKA (reference sequence). CDR3 protein: CSAPTENTEAFF. As DNA, the CDR3 is TGCAGTGCTCCGACGGAGAACACTGAAGCTTTCTTT.

This clonotype was seen many times. The chain uses TRBV6-1 and TRBJ2-1, with 10 bases matching TRBD1. The CDR3 is made up of 17 amino acids. The ends lost 2 bases at V and 3 bases at J; junction bases unmatched: 7. Germline CDR1 reads MNHNS; CDR2 reads SASEGT. The CDR3 is CASSEMGQGFLYNEQFF. In DNA, the CDR3 is TGTGCCAGCAGTGAAATGGGACAGGGGTTTCTCTACAATGAGCAGTTCTTC.

This clonotype showed up just a few times. This rearrangement joins TRBV7-2 to TRBJ2-2, with a tentative D call TRBD2 (6 bases). CDR3 length: 15 residues. CDR1 and CDR2 (germline): SGHTA, FQGNSA. V was clipped by 5 bases and J by 0 bases, with 10 bases between them. The CDR3 protein is CASSAGSANTGELFF. The CDR3 DNA sequence: TGTGCCAGCAGCGCGGGGAGCGCGAACACCGGGGAGCTGTTTTTT.

This clonotype has at least ten counts. The rearrangement joins TRBV20-1 to TRBJ1-2; D is ambiguous. Germline CDR1 reads DFQATT; CDR2 reads SNEGSKA (reference sequence). The CDR3 loop spans 13 amino acids. V was trimmed by 0 bases and J by 0 bases, leaving 5 bases between them. CDR3 nucleotides: TGCAGTGCTAGAGATTCGGCTAACTATGGCTACACCTTC. Amino acid sequence: CSARDSANYGYTF.

This clonotype was counted ten times or more. The chain recombines TRBV28 with TRBJ2-1; TRBD1 is a possible D gene (5 bases). The CDR3 spans 14 residues. V dropped 6 bases and J dropped 3 bases, with 12 bases sitting between them. Germline CDR1 and CDR2: MDHEN and SYDVKM. CDR3 nucleotide sequence: TGTGCCAGCAGGATCAGGGTGCTCTACAATGAGCAGTTCTTC. It codes for CASRIRVLYNEQFF. The whole variable domain, filled in from reference TRBV28 and TRBJ2-1, reads DVKVTQSSRYLVKRTGEKVFLECVQDMDHENMFWYRQDPGLGLRLIYFSYDVKMKEKGDIPEGYSVSREKKERFSLILESASTNQTSMYLCASRIRVLYNEQFFGPGTRLTVL.

Many counts were recorded for this clonotype. This sequence joins TRBV7-8 and TRBJ2-7; TRBD1 is a possible D gene (6 bases). Germline V gene sequence: CDR1 SGHVS, CDR2 FQNEAQ. The CDR3 sequence is 16 residues long. V was shortened by 1 base and J by 4 bases, with 17 bases between the two germline ends. The CDR3 nucleotides are TGTGCCAGCAGCTTAGAGTATGGACAGAAGCGATACGAGCAGTACTTC. Translating it yields CASSLEYGQKRYEQYF.

This clonotype was observed at least ten times. V usage is TRBV15 and J usage is TRBJ2-7; D not resolved. The V end lost 0 bases, the J end lost 2 bases, and 8 bases lay between the germline ends. Germline-derived CDR1 and CDR2 are LNHNV and YYDKDF (reference sequence). The CDR3 is 14 residues long. The CDR3 protein is CATSRDRSTYEQYF. The CDR3 DNA reads TGTGCCACCAGCAGAGACAGGTCTACCTACGAGCAGTACTTC.

Concerning this clonotype: A much larger clone sits a single nucleotide away, making a read error possible. The chain is built from TRBV7-3 and TRBJ2-1, with TRBD2 as a possible D gene (6 bases). The germline gives CDR1 SGHTA, CDR2 FQGTGA. The CDR3 totals 13 residues. The CDR3 reads CASSPPGDHDQFF. The DNA for the CDR3 is TGTGCCAGCAGCCCGCCGGGAGACCATGACCAGTTCTTC.

This clonotype was counted many times. The gene calls are TRBV12-3 or TRBV12-4 and TRBJ1-2, with D unclear. The CDR3 spans 12 residues. Between the trimmed V and J ends, which lost 4 bases and 8 bases, there was a span of 11 bases. The CDR3 is CASSSGGQGYTF. As DNA, the CDR3 is TGTGCCAGCAGTTCCGGAGGCCAGGGCTACACCTTC.

In regard to this clonotype: This may be a read error: a much more frequent sequence differs by one nucleotide. The chain recombines TRBV9 with TRBJ2-3; D gene uncertain. The CDR3 totals 14 residues. Germline V lookup: CDR1 SGDLS, CDR2 YYNGEE. The V end was cut by 0 bases, the J end by 1 base, with 6 bases between. The CDR3 protein is CASSVGHGTDTQYF. DNA of the CDR3: TGTGCCAGCAGCGTAGGACATGGCACAGATACGCAGTATTTT.

This clonotype has at least ten counts. The rearrangement joins TRBV19 to TRBJ1-2; unclear D gene. The CDR3 sequence is 12 residues long. The V end lost 5 bases, the J end lost 4 bases, and 8 bases lay between the germline ends. The germline gives CDR1 LNHDA, CDR2 SQIVND (reference sequence). The CDR3 DNA sequence: TGTGCCAGTAGTGTTTCGAGCTATGGCTACACCTTC. This sequence encodes CASSVSSYGYTF.

This clonotype was recorded at least ten times. The chain recombines TRBV5-1 with TRBJ2-2; D is possibly TRBD1 (6 bases). The V gene's germline CDR1 is SGHRS and CDR2 YFSETQ. There are 15 residues in the CDR3. Trimming took 2 bases from V and 3 from J, leaving 11 bases between them. CDR3 sequence (DNA): TGCGCCAGCAGCTTTGTGACAGGAGACACCGGGGAGCTGTTTTTT. The encoded protein is CASSFVTGDTGELFF.

This clonotype has ten or more counts. This chain joins TRBV7-9 and TRBJ1-6, with D maybe TRBD1 (5 bases). The V end lost 1 base, the J end lost 15 bases, and 10 bases lay between the germline ends. Germline loops: CDR1 SEHNR, CDR2 FQNEAQ (reference sequence). CDR3 length equals 12 residues. The CDR3, as DNA: TGTGCCAGCAGCTTAGAACGGGGGGTCCTCCACTTT. Amino acid sequence: CASSLERGVLHF.

The chain employs TRBV20-1 and TRBJ1-2; D is ambiguous. The CDR3 totals 14 residues. The germline V gene encodes CDR1 DFQATT and CDR2 SNEGSKA (reference sequence). V lost 1 base and J 8 bases, leaving 17 bases between the germline ends. CDR3: CSARVGRRIRGYTF. For the CDR3, the DNA is TGCAGTGCTAGAGTCGGACGGAGGATAAGAGGCTACACCTTC.

This clonotype was recorded at least ten times. This chain joins TRBV5-1 and TRBJ1-1; TRBD1 might be the D (6 bases). V dropped 0 bases and J dropped 0 bases, with 15 bases sitting between them. Per the germline V gene, CDR1 is SGHRS and CDR2 is YFSETQ. The CDR3 length is 17 residues. The CDR3 protein is CASSLARGGGMNTEAFF. CDR3 nucleotides: TGCGCCAGCAGCTTGGCCAGGGGTGGAGGCATGAACACTGAAGCTTTCTTT.

This clonotype was counted at least ten times. This chain uses TRBV19 with TRBJ2-1; 8 bases line up with TRBD2. The germline CDR1 and CDR2 sequences are LNHDA and SQIVND (reference sequence). The trim removed 10 bases at V and 4 bases at J, leaving 9 bases unmatched. This CDR3 contains 14 residues. The CDR3 DNA sequence: TGTGCCACCCAAGCGGGAGCAGAATACAATGAGCAGTTCTTC. This translates into CATQAGAEYNEQFF.

Many counts were recorded for this clonotype. The rearrangement uses TRBV29-1 and TRBJ2-3, with D perhaps matching TRBD2 (7 bases). The CDR3 contains 13 residues. V lost 4 bases to trimming and J lost 5 bases, with 13 bases between them. Germline CDR1 reads SQVTM; CDR2 reads ANQGSEA. CDR3 coding DNA: TGCAGCGTTGGCGGGGGCGCAATAGATACGCAGTATTTT. It yields the protein CSVGGGAIDTQYF.

Ten or more counts support this clonotype. The rearrangement links TRBV6-5 to TRBJ2-1, with a possible D match to TRBD1 (7 bases). CDR1 is MNHEY and CDR2 is SVGAGI in the germline V gene. The CDR3 consists of 15 residues. Trimming pared 5 bases from V and 3 bases from J, leaving 14 bases between. The CDR3 region is CASSQGGHIYNEQFF. The DNA for the CDR3 is TGTGCCAGCAGTCAGGGGGGACACATCTACAATGAGCAGTTCTTC.

The CDR3 loop is CAWSVLDTNTGELFF. The CDR3 DNA is TGTGCCTGGAGTGTACTGGACACCAACACCGGGGAGCTGTTTTTT. The chain uses TRBV30 and TRBJ2-2; tentatively, D is TRBD1 (5 bases). The V and J ends lost 0 bases and 2 bases respectively, with 10 bases between them. The CDR3 sequence is 15 residues long. From germline, CDR1 is GTSNPN and CDR2 SVGIG (reference sequence).

The chain has TRBV5-6 and TRBJ2-5; D is unresolved. Trimming pared 7 bases from V and 3 bases from J, leaving 19 bases between. CDR1 is SGHDT, CDR2 YYEEEE, per germline. This CDR3 has 15 residues. Written as DNA, the CDR3 is TGTGCCAGCCAAGCTTGGCCGCCGGGTAAAGAGACCCAGTACTTC. Its translation: CASQAWPPGKETQYF.

The table lists this clonotype with many counts. The chain employs TRBV6-2 or TRBV6-3 and TRBJ2-7; 7 bases fit TRBD2. This CDR3 has 11 residues. Germline-derived CDR1 and CDR2 are MNHEY and SVGEGT. V trimming: 8 bases; J trimming: 6 bases; junction bases outside the gene matches: 4. CDR3 protein: CASGWTSEQYF. The CDR3 bases are TGTGCCAGCGGCTGGACTAGCGAGCAGTACTTC.

This clonotype was detected many times. V is TRBV5-1 and J is TRBJ1-2; 7 bases fit TRBD1. Trimming cost V 0 bases and J 6 bases; bases outside gene matches: 8. This CDR3 contains 15 residues. Germline V gene data show CDR1 as SGHRS and CDR2 as YFSETQ. Here the CDR3 DNA reads TGCGCCAGCAGCTTGGAAAAGGGGGCCACAGATGGCTACACCTTC. Protein product: CASSLEKGATDGYTF. The complete variable domain, with remaining parts taken from reference TRBV5-1 and TRBJ1-2, reads KAGVTQTPRYLIKTRGQQVTLSCSPISGHRSVSWYQQTPGQGLQFLFEYFSETQRNKGNFPGRFSGRQFSNSRSEMNVSTLELGDSALYLCASSLEKGATDGYTFGSGTRLTVV.

This clonotype has a count of ten or more. The V call is TRBV7-9, the J call TRBJ2-1; D is uncertain. Germline values: CDR1 SEHNR, CDR2 FQNEAQ (reference sequence). This CDR3 contains 10 residues. Trimming took 4 bases from V and 15 from J, leaving 10 bases between them. The CDR3 is CASSSSLPFF. The CDR3 DNA is TGTGCCAGCAGCTCCTCTTTACCGTTCTTC. Full variable domain (rest looked up from reference TRBV7-9 and TRBJ2-1): DTGVSQNPRHKITKRGQNVTFRCDPISEHNRLYWYRQTLGQGPEFLTYFQNEAQLEKSRLLSDRFSAERPKGSFSTLEIQRTEQGDSAMYLCASSSSLPFFGPGTRLTVL.

This clonotype was observed at least ten times. The chain employs TRBV27 and TRBJ2-7; D ambiguous. Germline V gene lookup returns CDR1 MNHEY and CDR2 SMNVEV (reference sequence). V dropped 0 bases and J dropped 4 bases, with 7 bases sitting between them. The CDR3 totals 13 residues. CDR3 amino acids: CASSLSEQYEQYF. The DNA for the CDR3 is TGTGCCAGCAGTTTATCGGAACAGTACGAGCAGTACTTC.

This clonotype has ten or more counts. The chain links TRBV29-1 to TRBJ1-1; the D is unclear. Germline values: CDR1 SQVTM, CDR2 ANQGSEA. The length of the CDR3 is 10 residues. Between the trimmed V and J ends, which lost 4 bases and 7 bases, there was a span of 7 bases. This chain's CDR3 is CSVGSNEAFF. For the CDR3, the DNA is TGCAGCGTTGGGTCAAATGAAGCTTTCTTT.

At least ten counts were recorded for this clonotype. The V call is TRBV20-1, the J call TRBJ2-4; 8 nucleotides align to TRBD1. This CDR3 comprises 12 residues. Germline CDR1 and CDR2: DFQATT and SNEGSKA (reference sequence). For the CDR3, the DNA is TGCAGCGCTGACAGGGGAGATAGCATTCAGTACTTC. Its protein is CSADRGDSIQYF.

This clonotype was seen a handful of times. V gene TRBV11-2 combines with J gene TRBJ2-3; 10 bases map to TRBD2. The germline gives CDR1 SGHAT, CDR2 FQNNGV. V gave up 3 bases and J gave up 1 base; unmatched junction bases: 4. CDR3 length: 16 residues. CDR3 residues: CASSFTSGARTDTQYF. CDR3 nucleotide sequence: TGTGCCAGCAGCTTTACTAGCGGGGCTCGCACAGATACGCAGTATTTT.

This clonotype was detected a few times. This chain uses TRBV7-2 with TRBJ1-1; no definite D call. The CDR3 covers 14 residues. V was shortened by 1 base and J by 12 bases, with 18 bases between the two germline ends. Germline V CDR1 and CDR2: SGHTA, FQGNSA. The CDR3 nucleotides read TGTGCCAGCAGCTTAGATAAGGGAGGCATAAAAACTTTCTTT. It is translated as CASSLDKGGIKTFF.